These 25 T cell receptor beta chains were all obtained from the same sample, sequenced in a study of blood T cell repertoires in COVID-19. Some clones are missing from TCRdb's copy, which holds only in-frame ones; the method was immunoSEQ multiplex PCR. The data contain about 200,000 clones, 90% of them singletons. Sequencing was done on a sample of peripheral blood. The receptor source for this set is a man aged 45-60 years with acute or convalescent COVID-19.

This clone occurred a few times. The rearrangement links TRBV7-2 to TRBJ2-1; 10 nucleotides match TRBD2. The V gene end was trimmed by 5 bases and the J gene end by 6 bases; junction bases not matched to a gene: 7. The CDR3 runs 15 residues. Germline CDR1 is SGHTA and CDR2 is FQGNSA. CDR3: CASSTRTSGPNEQFF. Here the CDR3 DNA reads TGTGCCAGCAGCACCCGGACTAGCGGCCCCAATGAGCAGTTCTTC.

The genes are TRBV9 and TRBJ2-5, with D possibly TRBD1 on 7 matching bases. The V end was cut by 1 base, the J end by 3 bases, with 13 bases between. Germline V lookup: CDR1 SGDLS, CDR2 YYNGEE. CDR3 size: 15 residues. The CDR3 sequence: CASSVLSRGEETQYF. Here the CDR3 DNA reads TGTGCCAGCAGCGTATTGAGCAGGGGGGAAGAGACCCAGTACTTC.

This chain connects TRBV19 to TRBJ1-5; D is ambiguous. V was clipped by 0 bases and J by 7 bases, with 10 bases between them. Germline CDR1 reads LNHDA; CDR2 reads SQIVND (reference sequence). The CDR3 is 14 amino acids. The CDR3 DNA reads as TGTGCCAGTAGTATAGATGTCGGCGGGCAGCCCCAGCATTTT. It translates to CASSIDVGGQPQHF.

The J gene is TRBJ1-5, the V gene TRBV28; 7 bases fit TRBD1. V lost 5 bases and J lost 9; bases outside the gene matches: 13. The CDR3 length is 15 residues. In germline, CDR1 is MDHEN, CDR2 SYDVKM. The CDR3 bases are TGTGCCAGCAGTCCGCCCTCGACAGGGAGAAGGCCCCAGCATTTT. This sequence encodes CASSPPSTGRRPQHF.

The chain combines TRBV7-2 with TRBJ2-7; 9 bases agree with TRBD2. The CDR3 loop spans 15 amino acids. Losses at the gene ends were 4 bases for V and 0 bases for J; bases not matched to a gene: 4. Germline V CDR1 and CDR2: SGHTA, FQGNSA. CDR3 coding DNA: TGTGCCAGCAGCTATACTAGCGGGTACTCCTACGAGCAGTACTTC. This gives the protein CASSYTSGYSYEQYF.

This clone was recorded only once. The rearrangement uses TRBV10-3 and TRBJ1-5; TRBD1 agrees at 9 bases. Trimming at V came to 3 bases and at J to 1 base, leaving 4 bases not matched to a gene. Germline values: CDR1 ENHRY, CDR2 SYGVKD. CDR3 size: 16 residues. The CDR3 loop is CAISESDRGSNQPQHF. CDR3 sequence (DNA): TGTGCCATCAGTGAATCGGACAGGGGAAGCAATCAGCCCCAGCATTTT.

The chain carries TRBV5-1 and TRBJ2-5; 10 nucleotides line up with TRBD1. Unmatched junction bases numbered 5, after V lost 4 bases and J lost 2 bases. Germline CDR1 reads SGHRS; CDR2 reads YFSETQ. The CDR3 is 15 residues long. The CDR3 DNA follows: TGCGCCAGCAGCCTGGGACAGGGGTTTCAAGAGACCCAGTACTTC. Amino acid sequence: CASSLGQGFQETQYF.

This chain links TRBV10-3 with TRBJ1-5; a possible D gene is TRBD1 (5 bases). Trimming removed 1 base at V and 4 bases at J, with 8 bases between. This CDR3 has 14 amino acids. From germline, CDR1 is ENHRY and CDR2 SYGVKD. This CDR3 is CAISEFTGNQPQHF. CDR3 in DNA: TGTGCCATCAGTGAGTTCACAGGAAATCAGCCCCAGCATTTT.

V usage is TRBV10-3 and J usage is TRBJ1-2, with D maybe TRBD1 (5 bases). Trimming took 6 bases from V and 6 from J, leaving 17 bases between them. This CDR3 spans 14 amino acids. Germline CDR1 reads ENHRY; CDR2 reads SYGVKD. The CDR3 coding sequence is TGTGCCATCAGGGCACAGGCCCGAGTTGATGGCTACACCTTC. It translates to CAIRAQARVDGYTF.

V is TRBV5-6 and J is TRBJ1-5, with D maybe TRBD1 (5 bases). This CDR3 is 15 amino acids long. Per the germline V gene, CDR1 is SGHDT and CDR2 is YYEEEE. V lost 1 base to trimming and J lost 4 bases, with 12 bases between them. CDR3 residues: CASSLLRQGNQPQHF. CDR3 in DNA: TGTGCCAGCAGCTTGCTGCGCCAGGGTAATCAGCCCCAGCATTTT.

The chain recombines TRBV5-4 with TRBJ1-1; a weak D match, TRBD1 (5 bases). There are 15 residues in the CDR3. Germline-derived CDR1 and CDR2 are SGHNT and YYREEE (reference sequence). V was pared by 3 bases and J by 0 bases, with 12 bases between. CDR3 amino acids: CASSSGGGMNTEAFF. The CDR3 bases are TGTGCCAGCAGCTCCGGGGGAGGGATGAACACTGAAGCTTTCTTT.

The CDR3, as DNA: TGCAGTGCTAGTCGACTAGCGGGAAGAGATACGCAGTATTTT. Its translation: CSASRLAGRDTQYF. The gene calls are TRBV20-1 and TRBJ2-3, with 11 bases identical to TRBD2. J gave up 5 bases and V 3 bases, and 4 bases lay outside the gene matches. CDR3 size: 14 residues. Germline CDR1 is DFQATT and CDR2 is SNEGSKA (reference sequence).

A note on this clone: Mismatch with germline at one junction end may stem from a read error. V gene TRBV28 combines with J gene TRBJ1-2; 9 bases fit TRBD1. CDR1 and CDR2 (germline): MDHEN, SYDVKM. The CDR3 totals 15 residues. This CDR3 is CASSLLLTGGFGYTF. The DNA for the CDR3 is TGTGCCAGCAGCTTATTGCTGACAGGGGGTTTTGGCTACACCTTC.

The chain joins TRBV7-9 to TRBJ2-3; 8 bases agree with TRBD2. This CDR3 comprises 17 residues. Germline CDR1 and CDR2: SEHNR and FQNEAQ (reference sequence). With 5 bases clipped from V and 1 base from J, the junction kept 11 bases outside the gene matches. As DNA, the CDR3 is TGTGCCAGCAGCCAACCACTGTTGCGGGGGGGCACAGATACGCAGTATTTT. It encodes CASSQPLLRGGTDTQYF.

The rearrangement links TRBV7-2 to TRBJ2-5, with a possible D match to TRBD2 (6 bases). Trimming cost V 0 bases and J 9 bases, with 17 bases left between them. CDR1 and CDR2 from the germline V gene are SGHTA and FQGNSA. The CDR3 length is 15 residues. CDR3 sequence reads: CASSLALARGGSQYF. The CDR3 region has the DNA TGTGCCAGCAGCTTAGCGCTGGCTAGGGGAGGTTCCCAGTACTTC.

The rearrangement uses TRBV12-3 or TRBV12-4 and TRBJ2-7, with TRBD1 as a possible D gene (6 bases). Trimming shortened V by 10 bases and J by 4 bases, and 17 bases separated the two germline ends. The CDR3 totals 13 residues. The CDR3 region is CATGGRPPYEQYF. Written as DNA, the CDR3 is TGTGCCACTGGGGGCCGGCCCCCATACGAGCAGTACTTC.

The CDR3 is CASTGGREAFF. Here the CDR3 DNA reads TGTGCCAGCACGGGGGGCCGTGAAGCTTTCTTT. J is TRBJ1-1 and V is TRBV28; tentative D call: TRBD1 (6 bases). Trimming shortened V by 7 bases and J by 7 bases, and 10 bases separated the two germline ends. Looked up from germline, CDR1 is MDHEN and CDR2 is SYDVKM. This CDR3 has 11 amino acids.

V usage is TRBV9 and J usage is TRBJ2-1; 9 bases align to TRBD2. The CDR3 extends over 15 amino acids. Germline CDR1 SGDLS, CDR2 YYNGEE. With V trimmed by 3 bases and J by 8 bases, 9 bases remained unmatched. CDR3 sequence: CASSGQGGRVDEQFF. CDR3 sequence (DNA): TGTGCCAGCAGCGGCCAGGGCGGGAGGGTAGATGAGCAGTTCTTC.

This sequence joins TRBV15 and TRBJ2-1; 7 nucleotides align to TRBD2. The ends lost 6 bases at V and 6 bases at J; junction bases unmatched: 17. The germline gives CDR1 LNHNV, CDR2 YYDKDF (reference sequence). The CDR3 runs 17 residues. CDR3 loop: CATSPKGSVGGSNEQFF. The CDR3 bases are TGTGCCACCAGTCCAAAAGGGAGTGTTGGCGGGAGCAATGAGCAGTTCTTC.

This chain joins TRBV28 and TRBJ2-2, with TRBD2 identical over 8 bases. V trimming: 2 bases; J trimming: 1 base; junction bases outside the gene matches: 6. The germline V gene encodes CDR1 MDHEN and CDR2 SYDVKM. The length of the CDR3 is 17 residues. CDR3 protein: CASSLKFRGGNTGELFF. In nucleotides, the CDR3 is TGTGCCAGCAGTTTAAAGTTTCGGGGGGGGAACACCGGGGAGCTGTTTTTT.

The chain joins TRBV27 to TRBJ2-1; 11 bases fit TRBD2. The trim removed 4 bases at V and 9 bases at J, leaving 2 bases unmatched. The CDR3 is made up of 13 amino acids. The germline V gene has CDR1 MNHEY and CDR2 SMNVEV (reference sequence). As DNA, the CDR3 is TGTGCCAGCAGTTATCTAGCGGGAGGTGAGCAGTTCTTC. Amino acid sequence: CASSYLAGGEQFF.

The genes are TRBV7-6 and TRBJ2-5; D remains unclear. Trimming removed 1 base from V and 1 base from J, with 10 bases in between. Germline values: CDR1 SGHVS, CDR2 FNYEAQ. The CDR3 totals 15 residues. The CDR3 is CASSLVAERQETQYF. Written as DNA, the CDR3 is TGTGCCAGCAGCTTAGTGGCAGAGCGCCAAGAGACCCAGTACTTC.

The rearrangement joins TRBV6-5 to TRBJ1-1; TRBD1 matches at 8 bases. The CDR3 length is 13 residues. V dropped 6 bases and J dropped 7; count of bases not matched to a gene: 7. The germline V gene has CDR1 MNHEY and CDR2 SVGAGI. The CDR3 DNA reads TGTGCCAGCAGACCGCAGGGGGCAGGTGAAGCTTTCTTT. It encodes CASRPQGAGEAFF.

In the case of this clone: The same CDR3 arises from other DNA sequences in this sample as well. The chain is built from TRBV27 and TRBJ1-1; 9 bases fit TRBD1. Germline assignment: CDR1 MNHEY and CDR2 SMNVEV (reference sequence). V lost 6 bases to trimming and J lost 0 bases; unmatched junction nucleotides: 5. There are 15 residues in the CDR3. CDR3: CASSMTGGLNTEAFF. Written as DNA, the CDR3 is TGTGCCAGCAGCATGACAGGGGGGCTGAACACTGAAGCTTTCTTT.

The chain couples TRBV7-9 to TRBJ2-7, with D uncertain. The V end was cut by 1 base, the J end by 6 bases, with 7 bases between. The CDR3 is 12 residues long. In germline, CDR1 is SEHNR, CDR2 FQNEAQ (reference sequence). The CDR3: CASSLDRSEQYV. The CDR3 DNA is TGTGCCAGCAGCTTAGACAGATCCGAGCAGTACGTC.